A selection of T cell receptor beta chains follows, all from one sample in a study of beta chain features in type 1 diabetes. The method was immunoSEQ multiplex PCR; TCRdb's version includes in-frame clones alone and lacks a portion of them. The sample consists of 250,000 to 400,000 clones, approximately 15% of them appearing once. Sequenced sample: central memory CD4+ T cells from blood. These receptor sequences come from a man younger than 45 in good health. The CDR3 runs from the conserved cysteine through the conserved F or W. The D gene is left open where the match is weak. Clone size is given for some rows only: seen once, a few or many times, or a class if the clone is expanded.

>NA|TRBV11-1|NA|TRBJ2-3
CASSIHTGDTQYF
TGTGCCAGCAGCATCCACACCGGAGATACGCAGTATTTT
>few|TRBV2|TRBD2|TRBJ2-1
CASTLAGSSYNEQFF
TGTGCCAGCACCTTAGCGGGGAGCTCCTACAATGAGCAGTTCTTC
>few|TRBV13|NA|TRBJ2-2
CASSSGSAGANTGELFF
TGTGCCAGCAGCTCGGGGAGCGCCGGCGCGAACACCGGGGAGCTGTTTTTT
>few|TRBV7-8|NA|TRBJ1-1
CASSLARGANTEAFF
TGTGCCAGCAGCTTAGCAAGGGGGGCTAACACTGAAGCTTTCTTT
>NA|TRBV5-1|TRBD1|TRBJ2-3
CATRQGQNTDTQYF
TGCGCCACTCGACAGGGACAGAACACAGATACGCAGTATTTT
>few|TRBV10-3|NA|TRBJ2-3
CASKGEDTQYF
TGTGCCAGCAAAGGCGAGGATACGCAGTATTTT
>few|TRBV27|TRBD2|TRBJ2-1
CASKVGTTYNEQFF
TGTGCCAGCAAGGTCGGGACTACCTACAATGAGCAGTTCTTC
>few|TRBV5-6|NA|TRBJ1-2
CASSIVQGGYGYTF
TGTGCCAGCAGCATTGTCCAGGGTGGCTATGGCTACACCTTC
>NA|TRBV7-2|TRBD2|TRBJ2-7
CASSLPGLAARREQYF
TGTGCCAGCAGCCTGCCGGGACTAGCGGCGCGGAGGGAGCAGTACTTC
>few|TRBV18|NA|TRBJ2-1
CASSPRQVSYNEQFF
TGTGCCAGCTCACCAAGGCAGGTATCCTACAATGAGCAGTTCTTC
>few|TRBV6-6|TRBD1|TRBJ2-5
CASSARPGGRETQYF
TGTGCCAGCAGTGCCCGCCCAGGGGGCCGGGAGACCCAGTACTTC
>NA|TRBV4-1|NA|TRBJ1-2
CASSQLGGGYYGYTF
TGTGCCAGCAGCCAACTAGGAGGCGGGTACTATGGCTACACCTTC
>few|TRBV6-5|NA|TRBJ2-7
CASNRNRDLEQYF
TGTGCCAGCAACCGTAACAGGGACTTGGAGCAGTACTTC
>NA|TRBV9|NA|TRBJ2-7
CASSSPGEQYF
TGTGCCAGCAGCTCCCCGGGCGAGCAGTACTTC
>NA|TRBV2|TRBD1|TRBJ1-5
CASRDRGRNQPQHF
TGTGCCAGCAGGGACAGGGGGCGGAATCAGCCCCAGCATTTT
>few|TRBV7-8|TRBD2|TRBJ2-1
CASSATSGIPNEQFF
TGTGCCAGCAGCGCGACTAGCGGTATACCCAATGAGCAGTTCTTC
>few|TRBV7-3|NA|TRBJ2-1
CASSPSRYEQFF
TGTGCCAGCAGCCCCTCCCGGTATGAGCAGTTCTTC
>NA|TRBV7-6|NA|TRBJ1-6
CATERPRANSPLHF
TGTGCCACAGAACGGCCCCGGGCTAATTCACCCCTCCACTTT
>few|TRBV10-1|NA|TRBJ1-6
CASSDGTNALHF
TGCGCCAGCAGTGACGGGACAAATGCCCTCCACTTT
>NA|TRBV6-5|NA|TRBJ1-1
CASRDLTALGAFF
TGTGCCAGCAGAGATTTGACAGCCCTTGGGGCTTTCTTT
>few|TRBV6-5|NA|TRBJ1-1
CASTGTENTEAFF
TGTGCCAGCACAGGGACTGAGAACACTGAAGCTTTCTTT
>NA|TRBV6-6|NA|TRBJ1-2
CASSYAGGPYGYTF
TGTGCCAGCAGTTACGCAGGCGGCCCGTATGGCTACACCTTC
>NA|TRBV30|NA|TRBJ1-2
CAWSEGGMSGGYTF
TGTGCCTGGAGTGAGGGAGGGATGTCAGGGGGCTACACCTTC
>few|TRBV6-5|TRBD1|TRBJ2-5
CASSYHGTGGEQYF
TGTGCCAGCAGTTACCACGGGACAGGAGGAGAGCAGTACTTC
>NA|TRBV9|TRBD2|TRBJ2-2
CASSVVPSGRSGELFF
TGTGCCAGCAGCGTAGTGCCTAGCGGGAGGTCCGGGGAGCTGTTTTTT